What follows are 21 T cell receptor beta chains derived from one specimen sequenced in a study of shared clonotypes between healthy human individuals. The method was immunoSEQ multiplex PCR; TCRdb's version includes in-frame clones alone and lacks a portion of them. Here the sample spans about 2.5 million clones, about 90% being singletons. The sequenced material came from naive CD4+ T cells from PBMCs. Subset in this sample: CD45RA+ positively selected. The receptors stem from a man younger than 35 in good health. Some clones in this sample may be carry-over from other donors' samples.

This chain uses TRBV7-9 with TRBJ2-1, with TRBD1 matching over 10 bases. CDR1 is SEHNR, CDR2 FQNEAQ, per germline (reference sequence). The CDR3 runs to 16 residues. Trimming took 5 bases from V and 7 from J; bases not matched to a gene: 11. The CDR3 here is CASSKGTGTGVNEQFF. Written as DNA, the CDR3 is TGTGCCAGCAGCAAAGGTACCGGGACAGGGGTGAATGAGCAGTTCTTC.

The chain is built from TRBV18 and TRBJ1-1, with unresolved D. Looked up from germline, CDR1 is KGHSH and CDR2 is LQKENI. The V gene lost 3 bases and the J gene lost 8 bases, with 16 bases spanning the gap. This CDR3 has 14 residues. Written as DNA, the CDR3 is TGTGCCAGCTCACCTTTAATGGTGCGCTCCGAAGCTTTCTTT. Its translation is CASSPLMVRSEAFF.

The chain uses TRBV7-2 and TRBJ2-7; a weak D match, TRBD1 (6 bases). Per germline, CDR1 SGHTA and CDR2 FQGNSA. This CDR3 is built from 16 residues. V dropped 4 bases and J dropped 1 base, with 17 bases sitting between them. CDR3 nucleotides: TGTGCCAGCAGCTCTGAAAACAGGGTTGGGTCCTACGAGCAGTACTTC. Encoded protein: CASSSENRVGSYEQYF.

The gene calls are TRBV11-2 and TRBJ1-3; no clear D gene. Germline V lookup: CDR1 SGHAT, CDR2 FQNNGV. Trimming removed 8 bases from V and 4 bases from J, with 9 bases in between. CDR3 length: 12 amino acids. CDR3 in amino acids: CASRITGNTIYF. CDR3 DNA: TGTGCCAGCCGAATTACGGGAAACACCATATATTTT.

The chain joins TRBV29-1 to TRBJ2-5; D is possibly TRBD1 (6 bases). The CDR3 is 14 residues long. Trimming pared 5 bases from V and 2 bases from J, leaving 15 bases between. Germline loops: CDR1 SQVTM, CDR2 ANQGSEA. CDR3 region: CSVRARGPQETQYF. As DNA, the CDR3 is TGCAGCGTTAGGGCCAGGGGACCTCAAGAGACCCAGTACTTC.

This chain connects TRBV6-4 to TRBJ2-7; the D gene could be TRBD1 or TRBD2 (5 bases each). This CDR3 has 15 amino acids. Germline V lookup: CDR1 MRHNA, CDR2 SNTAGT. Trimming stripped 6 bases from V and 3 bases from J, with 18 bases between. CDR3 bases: TGTGCCAGCAGCGATCAGGGAGTTGGAATCTACGAGCAGTACTTC. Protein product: CASSDQGVGIYEQYF.

CDR3 region: CASSQRTGGSTEAFF. The CDR3, as DNA: TGCGCCAGCAGCCAAAGGACAGGGGGGAGCACTGAAGCTTTCTTT. The chain couples TRBV4-1 to TRBJ1-1; 10 bases match TRBD1. In germline, CDR1 is MGHRA, CDR2 YSYEKL. After removal of 2 bases from V and 4 bases from J, the junction contained 4 bases not matched to a gene. The CDR3 sequence is 15 residues long.

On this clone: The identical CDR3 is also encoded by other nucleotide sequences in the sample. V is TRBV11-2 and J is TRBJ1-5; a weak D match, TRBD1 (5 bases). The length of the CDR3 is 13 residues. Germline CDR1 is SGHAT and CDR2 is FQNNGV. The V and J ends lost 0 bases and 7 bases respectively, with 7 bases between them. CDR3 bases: TGTGCCAGCAGCTTAGATCGGGGCCAGCCCCAGCATTTT. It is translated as CASSLDRGQPQHF.

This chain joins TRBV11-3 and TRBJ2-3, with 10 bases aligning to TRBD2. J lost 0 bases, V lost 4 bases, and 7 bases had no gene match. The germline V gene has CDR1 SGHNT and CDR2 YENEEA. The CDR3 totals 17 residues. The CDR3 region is CASSWTSGTPSTDTQYF. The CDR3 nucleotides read TGTGCCAGCAGCTGGACTAGCGGTACCCCTAGCACAGATACGCAGTATTTT.

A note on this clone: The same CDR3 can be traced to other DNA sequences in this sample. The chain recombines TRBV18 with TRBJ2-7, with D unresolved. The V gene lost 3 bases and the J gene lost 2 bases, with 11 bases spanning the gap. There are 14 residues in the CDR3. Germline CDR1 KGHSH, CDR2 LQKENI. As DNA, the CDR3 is TGTGCCAGCTCACCCGGCGCAGGAACCTACGAGCAGTACTTC. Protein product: CASSPGAGTYEQYF.

CDR3 nucleotides: TGTGCCAGCAGCGTAGATGGGGGCGTCACAGATACGCAGTATTTT. This codes for CASSVDGGVTDTQYF. The chain is built from TRBV9 and TRBJ2-3; TRBD1 is a possible D gene (6 bases). The CDR3 extends over 15 amino acids. Germline lookup yields CDR1 SGDLS and CDR2 YYNGEE. Trimming removed 0 bases at V and 2 bases at J, with 10 bases between.

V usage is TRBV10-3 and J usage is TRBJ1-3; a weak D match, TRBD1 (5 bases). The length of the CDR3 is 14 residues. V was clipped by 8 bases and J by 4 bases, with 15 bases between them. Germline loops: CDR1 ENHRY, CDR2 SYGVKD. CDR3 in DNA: TGTGCCATCGGGCAGGGCGAAAACGGAAACACCATATATTTT. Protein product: CAIGQGENGNTIYF.

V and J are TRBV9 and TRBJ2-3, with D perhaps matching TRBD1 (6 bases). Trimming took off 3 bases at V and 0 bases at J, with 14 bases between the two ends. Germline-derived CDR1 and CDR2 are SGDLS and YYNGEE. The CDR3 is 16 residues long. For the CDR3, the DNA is TGTGCCAGCAGCGCCACAGGGTCTCATAGCACAGATACGCAGTATTTT. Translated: CASSATGSHSTDTQYF. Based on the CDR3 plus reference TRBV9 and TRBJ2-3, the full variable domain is DSGVTQTPKHLITATGQRVTLRCSPRSGDLSVYWYQQSLDQGLQFLIQYYNGEERAKGNILERFSAQQFPDLHSELNLSSLELGDSALYFCASSATGSHSTDTQYFGPGTRLTVL.

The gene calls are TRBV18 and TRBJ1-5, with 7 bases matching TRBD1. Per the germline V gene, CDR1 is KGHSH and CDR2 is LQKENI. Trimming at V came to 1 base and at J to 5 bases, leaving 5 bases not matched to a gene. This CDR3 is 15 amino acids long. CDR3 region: CASSPHAGGDQPQHF. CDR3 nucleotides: TGTGCCAGCTCACCACATGCAGGGGGTGATCAGCCCCAGCATTTT.

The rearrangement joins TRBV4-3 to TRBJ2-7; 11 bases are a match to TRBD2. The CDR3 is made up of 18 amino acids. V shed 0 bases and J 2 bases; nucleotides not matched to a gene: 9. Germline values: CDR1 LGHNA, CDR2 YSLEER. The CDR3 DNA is TGCGCCAGCAGCCAAGATAGGGCTACTAGCGGGAGAACCTACGAGCAGTACTTC. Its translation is CASSQDRATSGRTYEQYF.

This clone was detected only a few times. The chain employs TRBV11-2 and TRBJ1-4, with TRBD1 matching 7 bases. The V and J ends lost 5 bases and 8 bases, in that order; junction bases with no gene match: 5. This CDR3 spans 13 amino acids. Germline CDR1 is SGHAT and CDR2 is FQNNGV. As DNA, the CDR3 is TGTGCCAGCAGCCGGGGACAGACGGAAAAACTGTTTTTT. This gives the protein CASSRGQTEKLFF.

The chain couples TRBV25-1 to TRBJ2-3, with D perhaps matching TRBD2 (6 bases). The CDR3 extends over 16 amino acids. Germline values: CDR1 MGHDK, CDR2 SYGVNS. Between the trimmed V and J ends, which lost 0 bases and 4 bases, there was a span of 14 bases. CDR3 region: CASSEYQLANADTQYF. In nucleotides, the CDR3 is TGTGCCAGCAGTGAATACCAACTAGCTAATGCAGATACGCAGTATTTT.

The CDR3 sequence: CASSSPPGDSPLHF. In DNA form, the CDR3 reads TGTGCCAGCAGTTCACCCCCCGGGGATTCACCCCTCCACTTT. V is TRBV28 and J is TRBJ1-6; D uncertain. The CDR3 sequence is 14 residues long. CDR1 and CDR2 (germline): MDHEN, SYDVKM. Trimming shortened V by 4 bases and J by 8 bases, and 12 bases separated the two germline ends.

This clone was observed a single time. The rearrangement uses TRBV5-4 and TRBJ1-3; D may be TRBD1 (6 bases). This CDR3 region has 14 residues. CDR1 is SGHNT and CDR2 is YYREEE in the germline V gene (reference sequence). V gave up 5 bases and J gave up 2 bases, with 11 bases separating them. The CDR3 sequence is CASRKTGPGNTIYF. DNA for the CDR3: TGTGCCAGCAGAAAAACAGGGCCTGGAAACACCATATATTTT.

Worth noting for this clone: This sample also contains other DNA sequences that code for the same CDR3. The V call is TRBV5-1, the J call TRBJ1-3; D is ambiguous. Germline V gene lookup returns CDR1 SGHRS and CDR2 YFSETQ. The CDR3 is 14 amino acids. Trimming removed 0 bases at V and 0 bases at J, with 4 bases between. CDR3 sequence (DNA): TGCGCCAGCAGCTTGGGGTCCTCTGGAAACACCATATATTTT. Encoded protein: CASSLGSSGNTIYF.

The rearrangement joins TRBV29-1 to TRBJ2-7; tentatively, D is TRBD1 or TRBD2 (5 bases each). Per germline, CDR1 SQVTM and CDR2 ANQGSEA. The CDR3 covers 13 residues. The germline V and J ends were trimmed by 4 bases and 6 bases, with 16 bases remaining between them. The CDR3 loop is CSVGGLGEGEQYF. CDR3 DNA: TGCAGCGTTGGGGGTCTGGGGGAAGGCGAGCAGTACTTC.